This T cell receptor beta chain was identified during a study of CD8 T cells in Susac syndrome. This clonotype was recorded once. This CDR3 has 15 amino acids. cDNA came from about 0.5 to 1 ug RNA primed by random hexamers. Amplification of the TCR beta CDR3 was carried out by immunoSEQ multiplex PCR, which spanned a total of 54 Vbeta and 13 Jbeta segments. MiXCR was run by TCRdb on the immunoSEQ multiplex PCR reads, yielding one entry per CDR3 protein. The top ten clones hold roughly 0.22% of a sample with about 290,000 distinct CDR3 sequences, 65% to 90% of them seen once. The sample taken for sequencing was CD8+ T cells from PBMCs. The source of this sequence is a human donor with multiple sclerosis. The chain links TRBV21-1 to TRBJ2-7; TRBD2 is the table's D call, not checked against the DNA. TRBV21-1 counts as a pseudogene. CDR3 sequence: CASTTEGTSCDEQYF. CDR3 sequence (DNA): TGTGCCAGCACCACGGAAGGGACTAGCTGCGACGAGCAGTACTTC.